A selection of T cell receptor beta chains follows, all from one sample in a study of vaccination effects on CD4 cells after COVID-19. TCRdb's table, derived via immunoSEQ multiplex PCR, lists solely in-frame clones and lacks some. The data contain around 20,000 clones, around two thirds of them singletons. No antigens are known for them. The sequences come from CD4+ T cells from PBMCs cultured with HCoV-229E spike peptides, collected before COVID-19 vaccination. These receptors all come from a human donor who received a COVID-19 vaccine. The CDR3 runs from the conserved cysteine through the conserved F or W. Each record gives: CDR3 length, clone size, V gene, J gene, D gene, CDR3 DNA, CDR3 protein. D genes are given only for firm matches. Some rows have no size entry. The others give once, few or many, or a class for an expanded clone.

cdr3_length: 14
clone_size: .
v_call: TRBV6-1
j_call: TRBJ2-2
d_call: .
cdr3_nt: TGTGCCAGCAGTGAGGACAGGAACACCGGGGAGCTGTTTTTT
cdr3_aa: CASSEDRNTGELFF

cdr3_length: 15
clone_size: .
v_call: TRBV5-1
j_call: TRBJ2-7
d_call: .
cdr3_nt: TGCGCCAGCAGCTTGGGAGGGGGAGGGCCACTCGAGCAGTACTTC
cdr3_aa: CASSLGGGGPLEQYF

cdr3_length: 13
clone_size: .
v_call: TRBV6-5
j_call: TRBJ2-5
d_call: .
cdr3_nt: TGTGCCAGCACCCTACGAGGAGCGGAGACCCAGTACTTC
cdr3_aa: CASTLRGAETQYF

cdr3_length: 15
clone_size: once
v_call: TRBV9
j_call: TRBJ2-2
d_call: .
cdr3_nt: TGTGCCAGCAGCGCCGAGCGGACGGTCACCGGGGAGCTGTTTTTT
cdr3_aa: CASSAERTVTGELFF

cdr3_length: 12
clone_size: .
v_call: TRBV20-1
j_call: TRBJ1-1
d_call: .
cdr3_nt: TGCAGTGCTAGTATTGAAGTAGGGAAAGCTTTCTTT
cdr3_aa: CSASIEVGKAFF

cdr3_length: 15
clone_size: .
v_call: TRBV5-6
j_call: TRBJ2-7
d_call: TRBD1
cdr3_nt: TGTGCCAGCAGCTTAGGACAGGGGGTCTTCTACGAGCAGTACTTC
cdr3_aa: CASSLGQGVFYEQYF

cdr3_length: 18
clone_size: .
v_call: TRBV7-9
j_call: TRBJ2-2
d_call: TRBD2
cdr3_nt: TGTGCCAGCAGCTCCACAAGGACTAGCGGTCAAGGGACCGGGGAGCTGTTTTTT
cdr3_aa: CASSSTRTSGQGTGELFF

cdr3_length: 12
clone_size: once
v_call: TRBV27
j_call: TRBJ1-5
d_call: .
cdr3_nt: TGTGCCCTGGTTGTTTTTAGTCAGCCCCAGCATTTT
cdr3_aa: CALVVFSQPQHF

cdr3_length: 14
clone_size: .
v_call: TRBV5-1
j_call: TRBJ2-4
d_call: .
cdr3_nt: TGCGCCAGCAGCTTGGCGGCAGGGCGAAACATTCAGTACTTC
cdr3_aa: CASSLAAGRNIQYF

cdr3_length: 13
clone_size: once
v_call: TRBV5-1
j_call: TRBJ1-1
d_call: .
cdr3_nt: TGCGCCAGCAGCCAAGGTGGGGGCACTGAAGCTTTCTTT
cdr3_aa: CASSQGGGTEAFF

cdr3_length: 16
clone_size: .
v_call: TRBV11-1
j_call: TRBJ1-3
d_call: .
cdr3_nt: TGTGCCAGCAGCTTAGGATACGACCACTCTGGAAACACCATATATTTT
cdr3_aa: CASSLGYDHSGNTIYF

cdr3_length: 14
clone_size: .
v_call: TRBV5-1
j_call: TRBJ2-2
d_call: .
cdr3_nt: TGCGCCAGCAGCTTGCAGCGGAACACCGGGGAGCTGTTTTTT
cdr3_aa: CASSLQRNTGELFF

cdr3_length: 13
clone_size: .
v_call: TRBV6-1
j_call: TRBJ1-2
d_call: .
cdr3_nt: TGTGCCAGCAGTGAAACCTCTAACTATGGCTACACCTTC
cdr3_aa: CASSETSNYGYTF

cdr3_length: 15
clone_size: .
v_call: TRBV5-1
j_call: TRBJ1-5
d_call: .
cdr3_nt: TGCGCCAGCAGCTTGCAGGGAGGGAGGAATCAGCCCCAGCATTTT
cdr3_aa: CASSLQGGRNQPQHF

cdr3_length: 12
clone_size: .
v_call: TRBV29-1
j_call: TRBJ1-5
d_call: .
cdr3_nt: TGCAGCGTTGAAGAGCCCAATCAGCCCCAGCATTTT
cdr3_aa: CSVEEPNQPQHF

cdr3_length: 10
clone_size: once
v_call: TRBV29-1
j_call: TRBJ1-1
d_call: .
cdr3_nt: TGCAGCACGGTGAACACTGAAGCTTTCTTT
cdr3_aa: CSTVNTEAFF

cdr3_length: 15
clone_size: .
v_call: TRBV5-1
j_call: TRBJ2-1
d_call: TRBD2
cdr3_nt: TGCGCCAGCGTTACTAGCGGGGGGCCCTACAATGAGCAGTTCTTC
cdr3_aa: CASVTSGGPYNEQFF

cdr3_length: 14
clone_size: .
v_call: TRBV11-3
j_call: TRBJ2-3
d_call: .
cdr3_nt: TGTGCCAGCAGCTTAGTGGGCGCCACAGATACGCAGTATTTT
cdr3_aa: CASSLVGATDTQYF

cdr3_length: 17
clone_size: .
v_call: TRBV19
j_call: TRBJ2-1
d_call: TRBD2
cdr3_nt: TGTGCCAGTAGTATACCTATGACTAGCGGGAGGTACAATGAGCAGTTCTTC
cdr3_aa: CASSIPMTSGRYNEQFF

cdr3_length: 13
clone_size: .
v_call: TRBV24-1
j_call: TRBJ2-3
d_call: .
cdr3_nt: TGTGCCACCAGAGGGGACGGAGTGGATACGCAGTATTTT
cdr3_aa: CATRGDGVDTQYF

cdr3_length: 15
clone_size: .
v_call: TRBV5-4
j_call: TRBJ1-5
d_call: .
cdr3_nt: TGTGCCAGCAGCTTGTGGGGAGGAAGCAATCAGCCCCAGCATTTT
cdr3_aa: CASSLWGGSNQPQHF

cdr3_length: 13
clone_size: few
v_call: TRBV9
j_call: TRBJ1-2
d_call: .
cdr3_nt: TGTGCCAGCAGCGTAGTTCAGAGTTATGGCTACACCTTC
cdr3_aa: CASSVVQSYGYTF

cdr3_length: 15
clone_size: .
v_call: TRBV19
j_call: TRBJ1-1
d_call: .
cdr3_nt: TGTGCCAGTAGTTCCGAGGGGGGTGTCAGCACTGAAGCTTTCTTT
cdr3_aa: CASSSEGGVSTEAFF

cdr3_length: 16
clone_size: .
v_call: TRBV5-1
j_call: TRBJ1-3
d_call: TRBD1
cdr3_nt: TGCGCCAGCAGCCCCGGACAGGGCTACTCTGGAAACACCATATATTTT
cdr3_aa: CASSPGQGYSGNTIYF

cdr3_length: 17
clone_size: .
v_call: TRBV19
j_call: TRBJ1-6
d_call: TRBD1
cdr3_nt: TGTGCCAGTAGTGCGAGAATGGGGACAGGGGTAAATTCACCCCTCCACTTT
cdr3_aa: CASSARMGTGVNSPLHF

cdr3_length: 14
clone_size: .
v_call: TRBV11-2
j_call: TRBJ1-1
d_call: TRBD1
cdr3_nt: TGTGCCAGCAGAGAACAGGGGGGGAACACTGAAGCTTTCTTT
cdr3_aa: CASREQGGNTEAFF

cdr3_length: 15
clone_size: .
v_call: TRBV10-3
j_call: TRBJ1-1
d_call: .
cdr3_nt: TGTGCCATCAGTGACGTCTCTCGGGCGCCTGGGCGAGCTTTCTTT
cdr3_aa: CAISDVSRAPGRAFF

cdr3_length: 14
clone_size: .
v_call: TRBV21-1
j_call: TRBJ2-3
d_call: .
cdr3_nt: TGTGCCATGCACCGGGGGGAGGACACAGATACGCAGTATTTT
cdr3_aa: CAMHRGEDTDTQYF

cdr3_length: 15
clone_size: .
v_call: TRBV2
j_call: TRBJ1-1
d_call: TRBD1
cdr3_nt: TGTGCCAGCAGCGGAACAGGGGTGCCTAGGACTGAAGCTTTCTTT
cdr3_aa: CASSGTGVPRTEAFF

cdr3_length: 13
clone_size: .
v_call: TRBV14
j_call: TRBJ1-6
d_call: .
cdr3_nt: TGTGCCAGCAGCCAAGTAGTGGGACTTCCCCTCCACTTT
cdr3_aa: CASSQVVGLPLHF

cdr3_length: 15
clone_size: .
v_call: TRBV27
j_call: TRBJ2-7
d_call: TRBD2
cdr3_nt: TGTGCCAGCAGTACTGGGACTAGCGGACCCTACGAGCAGTACTTC
cdr3_aa: CASSTGTSGPYEQYF

cdr3_length: 12
clone_size: few
v_call: TRBV5-4
j_call: TRBJ1-3
d_call: .
cdr3_nt: TGTGCCAGCAGCTTTTGGGGCGACACCATATATTTT
cdr3_aa: CASSFWGDTIYF

cdr3_length: 14
clone_size: .
v_call: TRBV10-2
j_call: TRBJ2-7
d_call: .
cdr3_nt: TGCGCCAGCAGAAGACTTACAGGCACCTACGAGCAGTACTTC
cdr3_aa: CASRRLTGTYEQYF

cdr3_length: 15
clone_size: few
v_call: TRBV18
j_call: TRBJ1-1
d_call: .
cdr3_nt: TGTGCCAGCTCACCACAAAACAGTGGGGACACTGAAGCTTTCTTT
cdr3_aa: CASSPQNSGDTEAFF

cdr3_length: 16
clone_size: .
v_call: TRBV5-1
j_call: TRBJ2-5
d_call: TRBD1
cdr3_nt: TGCGCCAGCAGCAGAGGACAGGGGGGATACCAAGAGACCCAGTACTTC
cdr3_aa: CASSRGQGGYQETQYF

cdr3_length: 17
clone_size: .
v_call: TRBV4-1
j_call: TRBJ1-1
d_call: .
cdr3_nt: TGCGCCAGCAGCCAAGGTAGCGGGGGAAGGATGAACACTGAAGCTTTCTTT
cdr3_aa: CASSQGSGGRMNTEAFF

cdr3_length: 13
clone_size: .
v_call: TRBV21-1
j_call: TRBJ2-1
d_call: .
cdr3_nt: TGTGCCAGCAGCAAAGGGGGGGCCGATGAGCAGTTCTTC
cdr3_aa: CASSKGGADEQFF

cdr3_length: 14
clone_size: .
v_call: TRBV19
j_call: TRBJ1-5
d_call: .
cdr3_nt: TGTGCCAGTAGTTTGACAGGTAGCAATCAGCCCCAGCATTTT
cdr3_aa: CASSLTGSNQPQHF

cdr3_length: 15
clone_size: few
v_call: TRBV19
j_call: TRBJ1-2
d_call: .
cdr3_nt: TGTGCCAGTAGTATTCCCCTCGCATCCCGCCGCGGCTACACCTTC
cdr3_aa: CASSIPLASRRGYTF

cdr3_length: 14
clone_size: .
v_call: TRBV11-2
j_call: TRBJ2-4
d_call: TRBD2
cdr3_nt: TGTGCCAGCAGCTTAGCGGGGGGCAAAAACATTCAGTACTTC
cdr3_aa: CASSLAGGKNIQYF

cdr3_length: 16
clone_size: .
v_call: TRBV14
j_call: TRBJ2-7
d_call: TRBD1
cdr3_nt: TGTGCCAGCAGCCTCCTAGGACAGGGAATCTCCTACGAGCAGTACTTC
cdr3_aa: CASSLLGQGISYEQYF

cdr3_length: 12
clone_size: .
v_call: TRBV6-5
j_call: TRBJ1-2
d_call: .
cdr3_nt: TGTGCCAGCAGTTTCGGGACCTATGGCTACACCTTC
cdr3_aa: CASSFGTYGYTF